This T cell receptor (beta chain) was captured by sequencing in a study of blood T cell repertoires in COVID-19 (dated by TCRdb to about 2020). Broadly, across the study: Recovered participants in ImmuneRACE Cohort 3 were defined as having two consecutive negative NP/OP PCR tests, clearance from a healthcare professional, or resolution of symptoms. The collaborator samples originated in the United States, Italy and Spain and spanned the acute and convalescent phases of COVID-19. The material from the prospective study consisted of cDNA or gDNA derived from T cells, B-cell-depleted T cells, or PBMCs. The dataset comprised deeply sampled blood TCRbeta repertoires from subjects exposed to, actively infected with, or recovered from COVID-19. The repertoires were made available in a free public database intended to serve as a resource for research on the immune response to SARS-CoV-2. The samples were drawn from the first 160 participants of the ongoing ImmuneRACE study and from some 1,300 subjects provided by 6 global collaborators. A de-identified subject ID, COVID-19 status, age in years and sex were almost always included in the sample metadata. Where available, HLA class I and class II types were taken from metadata supplied by the sample provider and were not determined by assay-based typing. Findings and caveats that apply to the study as a whole: The quantity of clinical and demographic metadata differed by source and by participant and was supplied without curation.

V loses 3 bases, J loses 10 bases, and the germline ends lie 9 bases apart. In the germline V gene, CDR1 corresponds to MNHNS and CDR2 to SASEGT. The CDR3 numbers 11 residues from cysteine through phenylalanine. Of all the DNA, just the CDR3 is kept, 33 bases in frame from base 1. In the prospective study, participants were about 18 to 100 years old, resided in about two dozen geographic areas of the United States, and were enrolled through a virtual design. In the prospective study, participants were assigned to cohorts based on the clinical history participants reported in a screening survey and a study questionnaire. In the prospective study, mobile phlebotomists collected whole blood, serum and a nasopharyngeal or oropharyngeal swab from each participant. Additional blood draws and questionnaires over an approximately 2-month period could optionally be provided by prospective study participants. Before DNA extraction, prospective study blood samples were shipped either frozen or at room temperature.

TCRbeta CDR3 regions were amplified from genomic DNA using the immunoSEQ Assay, a bias-controlled multiplex PCR. Per the source publication's procedure: The number of nucleated cells in each sample was estimated by amplification of reference gene primers within the assay. To quantify the absolute abundance of each unique TCRbeta CDR3 rearrangement, sequence reads were collapsed and filtered. For each sample, productive Simpson clonality was calculated as the square root of Simpson's diversity index across productive rearrangements. As stored in TCRdb, this immuneACCESS dataset retains in-frame rearrangements with V and J assigned. A fraction of the clones does not appear; measured against another copy, unresolved V genes explain less than half of the discrepancy, and the remainder lacks a known reason. V and J calls plus clone size are reproduced from that table; the DNA served to infer D and trimming. Recorded for this sample are over 200,000 clones; 70% to 90% of them occurred a single time. The ten most abundant clones make up 3% to 3.5% of the sample.

On this clone itself: The antigen this receptor binds is unknown. Base qualities were left out, and no much larger clone turns up one base away.

The chain links TRBV6-1 with TRBJ1-1; the D gene cannot be named for sure. The source is a woman aged 45-60 years in a cohort exposed to, infected with or recovered from COVID-19 (not recorded which). Input material: PBMCs or T cells enriched from blood (not recorded which). The CDR3 in this case is CASSEFGPAFF. The nucleotides are TGTGCCAGCAGTGAGTTTGGCCCAGCTTTCTTT.